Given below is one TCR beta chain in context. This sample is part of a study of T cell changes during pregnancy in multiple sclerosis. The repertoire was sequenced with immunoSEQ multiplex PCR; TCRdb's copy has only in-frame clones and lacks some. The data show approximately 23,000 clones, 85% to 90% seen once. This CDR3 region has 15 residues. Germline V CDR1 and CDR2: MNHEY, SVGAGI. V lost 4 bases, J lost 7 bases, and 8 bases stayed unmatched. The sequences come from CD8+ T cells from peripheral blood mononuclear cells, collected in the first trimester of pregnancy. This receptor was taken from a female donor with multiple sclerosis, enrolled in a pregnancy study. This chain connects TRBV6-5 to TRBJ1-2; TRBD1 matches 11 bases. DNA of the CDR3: TGTGCCAGCAGTTTGAGGACAGGGGGCTTCGGTGGCTACACCTTC. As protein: CASSLRTGGFGGYTF.